This passage covers 17 T cell receptor beta chains from one sample sequenced in a study of untreated major depressive disorder. Using immunoSEQ multiplex PCR, the repertoire was profiled, and TCRdb retains in-frame clones only, with some absent. The sample includes about 21,000 clones, approximately 92% of them seen just once. Material: CD4+ T cells from PBMCs. The source is a man aged 30 to 39 in good health.

The chain uses TRBV28 and TRBJ1-2; D unresolved. Germline V gene data show CDR1 as MDHEN and CDR2 as SYDVKM. The V and J ends lost 2 bases and 1 base respectively, with 5 bases between them. The CDR3 contains 13 residues. The CDR3 here is CASSLRDNYGYTF. Here the CDR3 DNA reads TGTGCCAGCAGTTTACGGGATAACTATGGCTACACCTTC.

This rearrangement joins TRBV6-1 to TRBJ2-2, with 9 bases lining up with TRBD1. CDR1 is MNHNS and CDR2 is SASEGT in the germline V gene. Trimming cost V 0 bases and J 5 bases; bases outside gene matches: 13. The CDR3 is made up of 19 amino acids. The CDR3 nucleotides read TGTGCCAGCAGTGAAGCTGCGCTTTTGGGACAGGGTAGGACCGGGGAGCTGTTTTTT. Its protein is CASSEAALLGQGRTGELFF.

V gene TRBV19 combines with J gene TRBJ2-7; 14 bases agree with TRBD2. Germline CDR1 reads LNHDA; CDR2 reads SQIVND (reference sequence). The V and J ends lost 5 bases and 7 bases, in that order; junction bases with no gene match: 7. The CDR3 consists of 15 residues. The CDR3 spells CASSPPGLAGEEQYF. In DNA form, the CDR3 reads TGTGCCAGTAGTCCGCCGGGACTAGCGGGAGAGGAGCAGTACTTC.

The chain links TRBV4-3 to TRBJ2-5, with TRBD2 matching 9 bases. The germline CDR1 and CDR2 sequences are LGHNA and YSLEER. Losses at the gene ends were 0 bases for V and 0 bases for J; bases not matched to a gene: 5. CDR3 length: 17 amino acids. The CDR3 region is CASSQEIAGAYQETQYF. The CDR3 nucleotides read TGCGCCAGCAGCCAAGAGATAGCGGGGGCGTACCAAGAGACCCAGTACTTC.

The chain employs TRBV2 and TRBJ1-2; D is unclear. This CDR3 is built from 13 residues. Trimming removed 8 bases at V and 4 bases at J, with 14 bases between. CDR1 is SNHLY, CDR2 FYNNEI, per germline. CDR3 amino acids: CASRRTVGYGYTF. The CDR3 DNA reads TGTGCCAGCCGCCGAACGGTTGGCTATGGCTACACCTTC.

The chain employs TRBV5-4 and TRBJ2-7; D remains ambiguous. The V end was cut by 5 bases, the J end by 2 bases, with 8 bases between. CDR3 length equals 12 residues. In germline, CDR1 is SGHNT, CDR2 YYREEE (reference sequence). The CDR3 loop reads CASRTVTYEQYF. CDR3 in DNA: TGTGCCAGCAGAACAGTGACCTACGAGCAGTACTTC.

The chain recombines TRBV5-1 with TRBJ1-4, with a possible D match to TRBD1 (5 bases). Trimming removed 2 bases from V and 7 bases from J, with 12 bases in between. Germline CDR1 reads SGHRS; CDR2 reads YFSETQ. The CDR3 sequence is 14 residues long. CDR3 nucleotide sequence: TGCGCCAGCAGCTTTGCAGGGTCTGGTGAAAAACTGTTTTTT. Translated: CASSFAGSGEKLFF.

The chain links TRBV7-8 to TRBJ2-7; 9 bases match TRBD1. This CDR3 is built from 13 residues. CDR1 and CDR2 from the germline V gene are SGHVS and FQNEAQ. V lost 5 bases to trimming and J lost 2 bases; unmatched junction nucleotides: 1. The CDR3 protein is CASSTGGPYEQYF. DNA of the CDR3: TGTGCCAGCAGCACAGGGGGCCCCTACGAGCAGTACTTC.

The chain carries TRBV7-2 and TRBJ2-5, with D uncertain. Deletions cut 3 bases from V and 5 bases from J, with 10 bases between. CDR1 and CDR2 (germline): SGHTA, FQGNSA. The CDR3 is 13 amino acids. CDR3 loop: CASSFTGRETQYF. CDR3 DNA sequence: TGTGCCAGCAGCTTCACGGGCCGGGAGACCCAGTACTTC.

The rearrangement uses TRBV5-1 and TRBJ2-7, with 11 bases identical to TRBD2. CDR1 SGHRS and CDR2 YFSETQ come from the germline V gene. The V and J ends lost 5 bases and 2 bases, in that order; junction bases with no gene match: 6. CDR3 length: 15 residues. The CDR3 coding sequence is TGCGCCAGCAGGCTTGGGACTAGCGGAACCTACGAGCAGTACTTC. Its protein product is CASRLGTSGTYEQYF.

This sequence joins TRBV2 and TRBJ1-1; perhaps TRBD1 as D (5 bases). CDR3 length equals 14 residues. Germline CDR1 is SNHLY and CDR2 is FYNNEI. V shed 5 bases and J shed 1 base, with 11 bases lying between them. CDR3 amino acids: CASSYPRANTEAFF. The CDR3 DNA is TGTGCCAGCAGTTACCCCAGGGCGAACACTGAAGCTTTCTTT.

CDR3 in DNA: TGTGCCAGCAGCGGAATCCGAAGATTCCTAGCCAAAAACATTCAGTACTTC. It is translated as CASSGIRRFLAKNIQYF. This chain links TRBV11-2 with TRBJ2-4; no clear D gene. The CDR3 has 17 amino acids. CDR1 is SGHAT and CDR2 is FQNNGV in the germline V gene. The V gene lost 5 bases and the J gene lost 0 bases, with 17 bases spanning the gap. Using reference TRBV11-2 and TRBJ2-4 for the parts outside the CDR3, the full variable domain is EAGVAQSPRYKIIEKRQSVAFWCNPISGHATLYWYQQILGQGPKLLIQFQNNGVVDDSQLPKDRFSAERLKGVDSTLKIQPAKLEDSAVYLCASSGIRRFLAKNIQYFGAGTRLSVL.

V and J are TRBV19 and TRBJ1-1; 8 positions agree with TRBD1. After removal of 3 bases from V and 3 bases from J, the junction contained 9 bases not matched to a gene. Germline values: CDR1 LNHDA, CDR2 SQIVND (reference sequence). The CDR3 is 16 residues long. The DNA of the CDR3 is TGTGCCAGTAGTATTCCGCAGGGGGCGCGTGACACTGAAGCTTTCTTT. Its translation is CASSIPQGARDTEAFF.

The CDR3 DNA sequence: TGTGCCAGCAGTTGGGAACAGGGTTCGGAAGAGACCCAGTACTTC. Amino acids: CASSWEQGSEETQYF. The chain joins TRBV27 to TRBJ2-5, with a tentative D call TRBD1 (6 bases). The length of the CDR3 is 15 residues. Germline lookup yields CDR1 MNHEY and CDR2 SMNVEV (reference sequence). Trimming shortened V by 4 bases and J by 3 bases, and 15 bases separated the two germline ends.

The rearrangement joins TRBV5-1 to TRBJ2-7, with 13 bases fitting TRBD2. The CDR3 has 15 amino acids. The V segment lost 4 bases and the J segment 4 bases; nucleotides outside the gene matches: 5. CDR1 and CDR2 (germline): SGHRS, YFSETQ. CDR3 sequence (DNA): TGCGCCAGCAGCCCGACTAGCGGGAGGATATACGAGCAGTACTTC. This encodes CASSPTSGRIYEQYF.

CDR3 DNA: TGTGCCAGCCGCGATTGGACCTGGGAGCTGTTTTTT. Protein sequence: CASRDWTWELFF. V gene TRBV28 combines with J gene TRBJ2-2; D unresolved. CDR1 MDHEN and CDR2 SYDVKM come from the germline V gene. CDR3 length equals 12 residues. Trimming removed 8 bases from V and 9 bases from J, with 13 bases in between.

The chain links TRBV5-1 to TRBJ2-7; perhaps TRBD2 as D (5 bases). V lost 0 bases and J lost 2, with 9 bases in between. The CDR3 length is 14 residues. Germline V gene lookup returns CDR1 SGHRS and CDR2 YFSETQ. This CDR3 reads CASSLAAGTYEQYF. The CDR3 DNA sequence: TGCGCCAGCAGCTTGGCCGCGGGCACCTACGAGCAGTACTTC. Based on the CDR3 plus reference TRBV5-1 and TRBJ2-7, the full variable domain is KAGVTQTPRYLIKTRGQQVTLSCSPISGHRSVSWYQQTPGQGLQFLFEYFSETQRNKGNFPGRFSGRQFSNSRSEMNVSTLELGDSALYLCASSLAAGTYEQYFGPGTRLTVT.